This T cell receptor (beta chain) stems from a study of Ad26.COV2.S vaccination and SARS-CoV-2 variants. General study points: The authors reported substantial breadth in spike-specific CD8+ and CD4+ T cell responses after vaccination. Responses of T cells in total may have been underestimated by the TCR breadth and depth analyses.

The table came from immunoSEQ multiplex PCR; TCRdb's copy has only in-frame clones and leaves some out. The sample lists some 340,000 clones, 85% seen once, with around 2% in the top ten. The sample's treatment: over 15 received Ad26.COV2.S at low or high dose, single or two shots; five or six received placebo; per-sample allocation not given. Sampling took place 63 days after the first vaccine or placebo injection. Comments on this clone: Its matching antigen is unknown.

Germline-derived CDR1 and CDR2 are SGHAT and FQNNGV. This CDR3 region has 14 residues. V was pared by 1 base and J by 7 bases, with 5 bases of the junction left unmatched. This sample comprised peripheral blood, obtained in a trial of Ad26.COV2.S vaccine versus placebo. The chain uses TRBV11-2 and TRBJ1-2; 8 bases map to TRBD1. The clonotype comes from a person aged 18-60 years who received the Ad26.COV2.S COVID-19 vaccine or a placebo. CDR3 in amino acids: CASSLGQGNFGYTF. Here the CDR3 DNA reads TGTGCCAGCAGCTTAGGACAGGGGAATTTTGGCTACACCTTC.